Reported below is one T cell receptor beta chain. Its specificity is unknown. The CDR3 has 15 amino acids. CDR1 is KGHDR, CDR2 SFDVKD, per germline. This sample is part of a study of monozygotic twins with inflammatory bowel disease. Points from the study as a whole: On the inverse Simpson index, IBD patients scored lower for TCRbeta diversity than healthy co-twins. Extra variability in the repertoires of patients may have come from differing immunosuppressive treatments. Among IBD patients, fewer clonotypes were shared with others than among healthy twins, especially with disease activity.

TCRdb reprocessed the 5' RACE reads and stores each CDR3 protein as one record, lacking DNA. Its listing shows under 200,000 distinct CDR3 sequences. The sequencing input was blood. J is TRBJ1-1 and V is TRBV24-1; the TRBD1 assignment by TCRdb is unverifiable without DNA. This clonotype originated in a human donor with ulcerative colitis or Crohn's disease, or a healthy co-twin of an affected twin (not recorded which). The CDR3 spells CATSESGTGVIEAFF.